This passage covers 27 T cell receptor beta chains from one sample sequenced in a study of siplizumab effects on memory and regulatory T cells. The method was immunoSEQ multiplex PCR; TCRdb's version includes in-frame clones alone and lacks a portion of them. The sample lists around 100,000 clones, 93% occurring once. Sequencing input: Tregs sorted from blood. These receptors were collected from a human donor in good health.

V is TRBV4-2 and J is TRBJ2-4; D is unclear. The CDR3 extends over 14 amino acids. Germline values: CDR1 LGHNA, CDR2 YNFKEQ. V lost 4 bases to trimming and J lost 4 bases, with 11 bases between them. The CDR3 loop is CASSPLARKNIQYF. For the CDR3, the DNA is TGTGCCAGCAGCCCCTTAGCCCGTAAAAACATTCAGTACTTC.

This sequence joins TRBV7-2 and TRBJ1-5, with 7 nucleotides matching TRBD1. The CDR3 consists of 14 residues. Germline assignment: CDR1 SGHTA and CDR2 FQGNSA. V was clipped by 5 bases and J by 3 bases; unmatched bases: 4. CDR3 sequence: CASSLQGLNQPQHF. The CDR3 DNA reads TGTGCCAGCAGCCTACAGGGGCTCAATCAGCCCCAGCATTTT.

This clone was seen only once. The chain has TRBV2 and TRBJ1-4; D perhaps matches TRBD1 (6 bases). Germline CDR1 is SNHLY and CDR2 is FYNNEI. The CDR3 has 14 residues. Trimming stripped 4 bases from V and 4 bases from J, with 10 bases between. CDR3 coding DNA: TGTGCCAGCAGTGTTGACAGGAGTAATGAAAAACTGTTTTTT. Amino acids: CASSVDRSNEKLFF.

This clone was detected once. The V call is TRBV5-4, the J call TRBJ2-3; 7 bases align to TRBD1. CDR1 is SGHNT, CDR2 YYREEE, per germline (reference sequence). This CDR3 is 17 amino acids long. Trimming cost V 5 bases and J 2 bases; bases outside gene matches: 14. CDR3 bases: TGTGCCAGCAGTTTAAAACAGGGGAGCTTCATCACAGATACGCAGTATTTT. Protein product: CASSLKQGSFITDTQYF.

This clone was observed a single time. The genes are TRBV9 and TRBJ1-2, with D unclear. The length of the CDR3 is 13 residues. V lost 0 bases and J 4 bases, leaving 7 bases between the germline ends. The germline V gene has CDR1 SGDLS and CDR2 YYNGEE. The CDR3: CASSVDGFYGYTF. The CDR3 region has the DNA TGTGCCAGCAGCGTAGACGGATTCTATGGCTACACCTTC.

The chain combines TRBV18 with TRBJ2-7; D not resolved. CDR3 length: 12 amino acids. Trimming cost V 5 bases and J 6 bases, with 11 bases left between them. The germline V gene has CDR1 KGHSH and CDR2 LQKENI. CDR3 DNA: TGTGCCAGCTCAGTAGTCGTAGGCGAGCAGTACTTC. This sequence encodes CASSVVVGEQYF.

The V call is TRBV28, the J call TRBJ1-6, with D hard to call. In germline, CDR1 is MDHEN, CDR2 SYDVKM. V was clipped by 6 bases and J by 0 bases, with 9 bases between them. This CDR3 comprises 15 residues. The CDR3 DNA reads TGTGCCAGCAGCTCTAGGAGCTCCTATAATTCACCCCTCCACTTT. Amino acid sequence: CASSSRSSYNSPLHF.

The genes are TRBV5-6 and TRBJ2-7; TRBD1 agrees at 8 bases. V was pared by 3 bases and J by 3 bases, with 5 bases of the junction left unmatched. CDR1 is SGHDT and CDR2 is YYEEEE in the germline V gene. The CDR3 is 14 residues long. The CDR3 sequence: CASSWWTGSYEQYF. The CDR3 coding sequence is TGTGCCAGCAGCTGGTGGACAGGGAGCTACGAGCAGTACTTC.

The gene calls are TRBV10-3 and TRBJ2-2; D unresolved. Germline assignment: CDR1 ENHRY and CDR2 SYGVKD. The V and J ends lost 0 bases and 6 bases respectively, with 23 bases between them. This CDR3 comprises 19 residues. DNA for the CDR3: TGTGCCATCAGTGAGTCGACTTCCAGAGACCCCTCTTTTCCCGGGGAGCTGTTTTTT. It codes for CAISESTSRDPSFPGELFF.

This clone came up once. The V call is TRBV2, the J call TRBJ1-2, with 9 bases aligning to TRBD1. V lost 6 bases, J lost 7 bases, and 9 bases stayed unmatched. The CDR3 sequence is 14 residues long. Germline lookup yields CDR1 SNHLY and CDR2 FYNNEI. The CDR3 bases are TGTGCCAGCAGAGAAACTGGACAGGGGCTTGGCTACACCTTC. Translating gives CASRETGQGLGYTF.

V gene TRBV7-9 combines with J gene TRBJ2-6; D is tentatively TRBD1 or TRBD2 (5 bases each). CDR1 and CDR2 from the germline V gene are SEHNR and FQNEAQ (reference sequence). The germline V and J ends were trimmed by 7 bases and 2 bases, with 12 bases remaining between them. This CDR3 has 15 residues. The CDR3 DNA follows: TGTGCCAGCACCGTTGGGGGTCCTGGGGCCAACGTCCTGACTTTC. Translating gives CASTVGGPGANVLTF.

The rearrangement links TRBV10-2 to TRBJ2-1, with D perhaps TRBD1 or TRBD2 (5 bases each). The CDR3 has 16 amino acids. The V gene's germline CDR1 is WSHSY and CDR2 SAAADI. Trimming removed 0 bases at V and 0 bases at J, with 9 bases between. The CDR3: CASSESWGSSYNEQFF. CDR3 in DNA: TGCGCCAGCAGTGAGTCGTGGGGGAGCTCCTACAATGAGCAGTTCTTC.

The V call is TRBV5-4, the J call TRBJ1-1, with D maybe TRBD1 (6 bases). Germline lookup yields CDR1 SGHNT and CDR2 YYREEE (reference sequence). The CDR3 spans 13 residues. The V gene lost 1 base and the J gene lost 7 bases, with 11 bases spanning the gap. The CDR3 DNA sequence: TGTGCCAGCAGCTTGTCGGCAGGGGTTGAAGCTTTCTTT. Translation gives CASSLSAGVEAFF.

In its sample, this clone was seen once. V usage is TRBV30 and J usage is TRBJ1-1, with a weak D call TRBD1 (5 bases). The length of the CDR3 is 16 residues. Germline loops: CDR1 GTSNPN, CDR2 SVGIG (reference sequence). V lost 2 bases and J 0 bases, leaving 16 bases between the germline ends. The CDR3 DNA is TGTGCCTGGAGTTTCGGGACGGTTAGCTTGAACACTGAAGCTTTCTTT. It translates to CAWSFGTVSLNTEAFF. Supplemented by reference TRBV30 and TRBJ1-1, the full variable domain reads SQTIHQWPATLVQPVGSPLSLECTVEGTSNPNLYWYRQAAGRGLQLLFYSVGIGQISSEVPQNLSASRPQDRQFILSSKKLLLSDSGFYLCAWSFGTVSLNTEAFFGQGTRLTVV.

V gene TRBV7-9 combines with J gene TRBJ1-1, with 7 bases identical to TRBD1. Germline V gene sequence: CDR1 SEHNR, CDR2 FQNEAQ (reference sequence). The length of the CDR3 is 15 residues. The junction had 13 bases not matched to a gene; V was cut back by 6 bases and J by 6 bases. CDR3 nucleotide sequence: TGTGCCAGCAGGAGCGACAGGGTGCGGTTGGCTGAAGCTTTCTTT. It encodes CASRSDRVRLAEAFF.

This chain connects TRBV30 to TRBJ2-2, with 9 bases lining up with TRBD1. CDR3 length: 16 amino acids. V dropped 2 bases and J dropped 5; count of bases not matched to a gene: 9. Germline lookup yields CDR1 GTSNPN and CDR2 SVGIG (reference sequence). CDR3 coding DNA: TGTGCCTGGAGTAGATACAGGGGGCAAGAAACCGGGGAGCTGTTTTTT. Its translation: CAWSRYRGQETGELFF.

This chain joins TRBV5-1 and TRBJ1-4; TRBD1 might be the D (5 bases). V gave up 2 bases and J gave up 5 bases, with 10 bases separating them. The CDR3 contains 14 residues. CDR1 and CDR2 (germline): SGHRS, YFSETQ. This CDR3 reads CASSLTGLNEKLFF. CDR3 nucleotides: TGCGCCAGCAGCTTAACGGGGCTCAATGAAAAACTGTTTTTT.

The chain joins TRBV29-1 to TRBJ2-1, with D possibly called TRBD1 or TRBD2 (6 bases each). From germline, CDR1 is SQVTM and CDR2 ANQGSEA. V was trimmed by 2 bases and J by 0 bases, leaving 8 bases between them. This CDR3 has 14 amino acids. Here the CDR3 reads CSVERGPSYNEQFF. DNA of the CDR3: TGCAGCGTTGAACGGGGGCCCTCCTACAATGAGCAGTTCTTC.

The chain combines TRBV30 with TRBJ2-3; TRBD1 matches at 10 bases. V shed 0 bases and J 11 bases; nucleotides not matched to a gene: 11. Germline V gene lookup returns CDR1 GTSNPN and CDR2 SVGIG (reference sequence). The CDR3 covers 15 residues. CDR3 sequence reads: CAWSVGGQGSMGQYF. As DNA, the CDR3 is TGTGCCTGGAGTGTAGGGGGACAGGGGTCGATGGGGCAGTATTTT.

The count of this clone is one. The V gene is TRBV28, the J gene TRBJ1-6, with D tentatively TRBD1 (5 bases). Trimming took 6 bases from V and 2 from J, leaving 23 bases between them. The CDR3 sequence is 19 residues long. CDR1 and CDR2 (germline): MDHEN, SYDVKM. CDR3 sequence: CASSRLGFRVEAYNSPLHF. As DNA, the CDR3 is TGTGCCAGCAGCCGCCTTGGGTTCAGGGTGGAGGCCTATAATTCACCCCTCCACTTT.

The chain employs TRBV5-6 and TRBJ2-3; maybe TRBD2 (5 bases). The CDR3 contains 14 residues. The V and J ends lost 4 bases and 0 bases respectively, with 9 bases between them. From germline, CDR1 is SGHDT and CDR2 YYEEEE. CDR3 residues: CASSLPGSTDTQYF. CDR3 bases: TGTGCCAGCAGCCTGCCGGGAAGCACAGATACGCAGTATTTT.

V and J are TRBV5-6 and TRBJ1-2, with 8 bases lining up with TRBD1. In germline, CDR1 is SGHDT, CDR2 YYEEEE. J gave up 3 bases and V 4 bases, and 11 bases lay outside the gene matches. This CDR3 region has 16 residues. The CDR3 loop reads CASSLPGTGGDYGYTF. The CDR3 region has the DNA TGTGCCAGCAGCCTACCTGGGACAGGAGGGGACTATGGCTACACCTTC. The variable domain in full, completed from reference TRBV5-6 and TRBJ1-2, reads DAGVTQSPTHLIKTRGQQVTLRCSPKSGHDTVSWYQQALGQGPQFIFQYYEEEERQRGNFPDRFSGHQFPNYSSELNVNALLLGDSALYLCASSLPGTGGDYGYTFGSGTRLTVV.

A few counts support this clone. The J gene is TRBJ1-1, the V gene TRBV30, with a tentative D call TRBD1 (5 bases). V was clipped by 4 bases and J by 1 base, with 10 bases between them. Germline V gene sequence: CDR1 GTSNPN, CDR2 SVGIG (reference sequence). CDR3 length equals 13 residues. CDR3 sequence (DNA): TGTGCCTGGAAACGACAGCCGAACACTGAAGCTTTCTTT. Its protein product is CAWKRQPNTEAFF.

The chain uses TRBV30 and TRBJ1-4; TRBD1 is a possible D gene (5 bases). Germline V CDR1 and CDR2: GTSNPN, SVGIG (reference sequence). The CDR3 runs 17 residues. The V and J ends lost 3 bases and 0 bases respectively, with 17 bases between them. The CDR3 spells CAWRARQRTATNEKLFF. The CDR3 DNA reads TGTGCCTGGAGAGCGAGACAGAGAACTGCAACTAATGAAAAACTGTTTTTT.

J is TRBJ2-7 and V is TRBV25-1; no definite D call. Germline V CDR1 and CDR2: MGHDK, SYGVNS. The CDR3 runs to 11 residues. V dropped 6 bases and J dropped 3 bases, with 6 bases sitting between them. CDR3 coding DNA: TGTGCCAGCAGGAAAGACTACGAGCAGTACTTC. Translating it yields CASRKDYEQYF.

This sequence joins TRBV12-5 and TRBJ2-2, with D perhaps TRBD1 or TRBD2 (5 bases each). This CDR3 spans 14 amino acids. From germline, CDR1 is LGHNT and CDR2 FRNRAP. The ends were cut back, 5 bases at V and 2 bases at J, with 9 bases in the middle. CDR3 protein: CASGGTENTGELFF. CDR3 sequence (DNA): TGTGCTAGTGGTGGGACGGAAAACACCGGGGAGCTGTTTTTT.

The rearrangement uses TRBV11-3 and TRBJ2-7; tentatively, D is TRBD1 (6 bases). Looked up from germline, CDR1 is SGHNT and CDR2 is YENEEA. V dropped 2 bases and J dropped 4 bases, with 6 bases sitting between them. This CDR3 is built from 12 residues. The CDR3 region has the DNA TGTGCCAGCAGCTTAAGGGGGTACGAGCAGTACTTC. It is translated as CASSLRGYEQYF.